This T cell receptor beta chain was identified in a study of blood T cell repertoires in COVID-19. Under the authors' procedure: Estimation of nucleated cell counts was performed using reference gene primer amplification. TCRdb's copy holds only in-frame clones and misses some; the assay was immunoSEQ multiplex PCR. D and trimming come from the DNA, and the V and J calls and clone size come from that table. The table lists some 370,000 clones, around 87% of them singletons. The CDR3 sequence is 14 residues long. Trimming pared 5 bases from V and 5 bases from J, leaving 13 bases between. Per germline, CDR1 LNHDA and CDR2 SQIVND (reference sequence).

The rearrangement links TRBV19 to TRBJ2-1; no clear D. This TCR came from a man aged 18 to 29 with active or convalescent COVID-19. The specimen was peripheral blood. CDR3 nucleotides: TGTGCCAGTAGTGCTAGAGTTTTGGACAATGAGCAGTTCTTC. This encodes CASSARVLDNEQFF. Variable domain in full (rest from reference TRBV19 and TRBJ2-1): DGGITQSPKYLFRKEGQNVTLSCEQNLNHDAMYWYRQDPGQGLRLIYYSQIVNDFQKGDIAEGYSVSREKKESFPLTVTSAQKNPTAFYLCASSARVLDNEQFFGPGTRLTVL.